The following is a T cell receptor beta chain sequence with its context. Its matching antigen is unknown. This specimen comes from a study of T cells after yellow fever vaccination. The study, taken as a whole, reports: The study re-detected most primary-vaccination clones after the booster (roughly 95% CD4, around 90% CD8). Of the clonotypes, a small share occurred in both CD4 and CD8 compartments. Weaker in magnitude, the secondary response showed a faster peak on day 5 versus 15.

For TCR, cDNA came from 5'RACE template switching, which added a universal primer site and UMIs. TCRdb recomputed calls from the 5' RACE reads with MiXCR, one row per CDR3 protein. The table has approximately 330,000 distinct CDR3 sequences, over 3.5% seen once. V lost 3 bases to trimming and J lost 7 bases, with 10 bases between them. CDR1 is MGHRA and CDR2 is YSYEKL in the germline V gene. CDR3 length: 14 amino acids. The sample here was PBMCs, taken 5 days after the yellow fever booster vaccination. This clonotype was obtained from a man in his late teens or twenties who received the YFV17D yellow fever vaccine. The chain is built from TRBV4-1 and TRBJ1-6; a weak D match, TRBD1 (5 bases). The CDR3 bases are TGCGCCAGCAGCCAGGCGCGACAGAATTCACCCCTCCACTTT. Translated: CASSQARQNSPLHF.